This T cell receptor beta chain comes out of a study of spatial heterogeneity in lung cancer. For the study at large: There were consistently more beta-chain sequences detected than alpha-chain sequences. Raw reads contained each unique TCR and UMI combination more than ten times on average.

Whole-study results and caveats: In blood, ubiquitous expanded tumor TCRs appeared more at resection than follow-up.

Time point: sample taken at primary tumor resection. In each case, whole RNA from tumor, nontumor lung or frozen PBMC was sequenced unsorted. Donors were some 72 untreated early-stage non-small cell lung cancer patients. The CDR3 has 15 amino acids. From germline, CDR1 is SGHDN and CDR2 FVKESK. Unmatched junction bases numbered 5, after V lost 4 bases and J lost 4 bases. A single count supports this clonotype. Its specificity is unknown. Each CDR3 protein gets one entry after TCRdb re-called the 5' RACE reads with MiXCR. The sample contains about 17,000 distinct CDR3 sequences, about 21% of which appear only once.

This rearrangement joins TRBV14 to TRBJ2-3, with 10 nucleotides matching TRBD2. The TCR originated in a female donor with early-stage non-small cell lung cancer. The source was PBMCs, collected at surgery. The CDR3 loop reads CASSLSLAGADTQYF. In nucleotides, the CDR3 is TGTGCCAGCAGCCTTTCCCTAGCGGGAGCAGATACGCAGTATTTT.